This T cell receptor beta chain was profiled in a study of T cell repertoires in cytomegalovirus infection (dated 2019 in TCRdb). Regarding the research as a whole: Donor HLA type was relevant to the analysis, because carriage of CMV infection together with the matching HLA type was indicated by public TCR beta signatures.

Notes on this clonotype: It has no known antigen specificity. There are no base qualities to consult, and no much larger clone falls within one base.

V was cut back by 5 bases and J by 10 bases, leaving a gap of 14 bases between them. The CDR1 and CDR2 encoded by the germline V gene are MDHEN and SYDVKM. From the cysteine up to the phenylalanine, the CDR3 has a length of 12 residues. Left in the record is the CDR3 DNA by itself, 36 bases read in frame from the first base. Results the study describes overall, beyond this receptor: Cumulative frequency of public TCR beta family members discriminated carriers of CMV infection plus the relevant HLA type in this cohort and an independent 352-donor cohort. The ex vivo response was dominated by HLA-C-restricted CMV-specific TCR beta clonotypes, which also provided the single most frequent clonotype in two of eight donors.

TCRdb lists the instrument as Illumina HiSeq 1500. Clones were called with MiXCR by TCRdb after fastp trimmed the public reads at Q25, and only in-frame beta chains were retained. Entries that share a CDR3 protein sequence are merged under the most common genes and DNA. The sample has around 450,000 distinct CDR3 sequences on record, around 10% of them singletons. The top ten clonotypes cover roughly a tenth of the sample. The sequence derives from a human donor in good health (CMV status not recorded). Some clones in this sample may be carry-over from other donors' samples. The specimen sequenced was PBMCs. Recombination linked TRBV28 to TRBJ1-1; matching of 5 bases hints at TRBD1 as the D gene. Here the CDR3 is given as CASSPRVGGAFF. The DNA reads TGTGCCAGCAGTCCCCGGGTCGGGGGAGCTTTCTTT.